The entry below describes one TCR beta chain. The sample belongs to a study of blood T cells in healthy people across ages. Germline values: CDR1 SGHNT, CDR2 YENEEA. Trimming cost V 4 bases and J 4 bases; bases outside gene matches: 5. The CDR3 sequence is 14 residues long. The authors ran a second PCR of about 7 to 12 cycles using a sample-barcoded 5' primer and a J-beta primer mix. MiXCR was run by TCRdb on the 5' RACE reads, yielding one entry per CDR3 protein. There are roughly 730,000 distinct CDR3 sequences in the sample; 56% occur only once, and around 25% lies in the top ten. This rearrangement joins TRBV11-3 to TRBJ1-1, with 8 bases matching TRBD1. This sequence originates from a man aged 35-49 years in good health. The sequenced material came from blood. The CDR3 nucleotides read TGTGCCAGCAGCTGGGGCCAGGGGGCCACTGAAGCTTTCTTT. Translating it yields CASSWGQGATEAFF.